A single TCR beta chain is shown here with its context. TCRB transcripts that were expressed got sequenced, as all of the isolated RNA had been reverse transcribed. TCRdb's copy holds only in-frame clones and misses some; the assay was immunoSEQ multiplex PCR. This sample has 120,000 to 150,000 clones; under 60% occur once, and the top ten carry around 0.43%. The CDR3 is 13 amino acids. In germline, CDR1 is LNHDA, CDR2 SQIVND (reference sequence). J lost 4 bases, V lost 5 bases, and 4 bases had no gene match. Sorting of CD4+ naive, central memory, regulatory and stem cell-like memory cells was performed via CD45RO/CCR7/CD25/CD127/CD95/CD27. The data are from a study of beta chain features in type 1 diabetes.

V usage is TRBV19 and J usage is TRBJ2-5, with 7 bases aligning to TRBD2. This receptor was obtained from a man between 18 and 29 years old in good health. Source material: Tregs from blood. CDR3 sequence: CASSGPSGETQYF. The CDR3 DNA sequence: TGTGCCAGTAGTGGTCCTAGCGGAGAGACCCAGTACTTC.